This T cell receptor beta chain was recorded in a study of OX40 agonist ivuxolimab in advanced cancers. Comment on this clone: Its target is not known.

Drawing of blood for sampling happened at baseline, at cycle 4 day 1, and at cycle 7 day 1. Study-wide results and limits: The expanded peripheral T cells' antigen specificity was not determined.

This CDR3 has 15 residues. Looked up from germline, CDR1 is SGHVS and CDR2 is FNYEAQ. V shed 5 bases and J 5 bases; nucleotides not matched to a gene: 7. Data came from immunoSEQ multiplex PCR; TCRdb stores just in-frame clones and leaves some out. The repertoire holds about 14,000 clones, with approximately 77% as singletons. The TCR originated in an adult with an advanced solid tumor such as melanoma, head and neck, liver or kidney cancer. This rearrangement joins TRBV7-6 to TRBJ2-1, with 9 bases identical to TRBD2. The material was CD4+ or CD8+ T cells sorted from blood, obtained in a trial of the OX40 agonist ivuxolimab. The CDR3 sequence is CASSPRLAGNNEQFF. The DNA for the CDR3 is TGTGCCAGCAGCCCCCGGCTAGCGGGGAACAATGAGCAGTTCTTC.